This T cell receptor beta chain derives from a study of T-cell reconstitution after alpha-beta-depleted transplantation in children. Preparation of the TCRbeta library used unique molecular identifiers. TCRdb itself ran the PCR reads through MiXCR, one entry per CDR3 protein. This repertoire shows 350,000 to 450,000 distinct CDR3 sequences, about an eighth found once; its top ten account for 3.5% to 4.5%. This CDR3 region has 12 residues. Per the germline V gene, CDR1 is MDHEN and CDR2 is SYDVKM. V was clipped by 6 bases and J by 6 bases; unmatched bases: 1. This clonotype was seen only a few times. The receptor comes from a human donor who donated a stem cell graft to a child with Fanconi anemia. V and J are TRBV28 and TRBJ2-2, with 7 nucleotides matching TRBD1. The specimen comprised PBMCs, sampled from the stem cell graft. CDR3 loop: CASRGQPGELFF. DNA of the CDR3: TGTGCCAGCAGGGGACAGCCCGGGGAGCTGTTTTTT.